This T cell receptor (beta chain) derives from a study of T cell responses to AZD1222 COVID-19 vaccine. Study observations and caveats: Donors were chiefly white British, with a greater number of females, and clonal diversity was perhaps underestimated.

The CDR3 consists of 14 residues. Germline CDR1 is ENHRY and CDR2 is SYGVKD. After removal of 4 bases from V and 4 bases from J, the junction contained 5 bases not matched to a gene. TCRdb's table, derived via immunoSEQ multiplex PCR, lists solely in-frame clones and lacks some. Here the sample spans around 86,000 clones, around 90% being singletons. In the case of this clone: Its antigen is as yet unknown.

The chain uses TRBV10-3 and TRBJ2-7; 9 nucleotides line up with TRBD2. This TCR was recovered from an adult in good health. Sequences were derived from peripheral blood, sampled on day 0 of AZD1222 vaccination. CDR3 sequence: CAISAGGGAYEQYF. DNA of the CDR3: TGTGCCATCAGTGCTGGCGGGGGGGCATACGAGCAGTACTTC.